Included here is one T cell receptor (beta chain) sequence, with context. Its antigen remains unidentified. A far bigger clonotype differs at one base, so this is likely a read error. The record originates from a study of cytomegalovirus exposure and HLA in healthy donors. PCR amplification relied on 60 Vbeta primers (plus 13 Jbeta primers). Data came from immunoSEQ multiplex PCR; TCRdb stores just in-frame clones and leaves some out. The sample has around 38,000 clones, 66% seen once. The V gene's germline CDR1 is SEHNR and CDR2 FQNEAQ (reference sequence). The V and J ends lost 3 bases and 0 bases respectively, with 8 bases between them. CDR3 size: 14 residues. Study outcomes and limitations: Roughly even sequencing depth across donors was the assumption behind the presence/absence analyses. Per a later analysis, roughly 17,000 TCR beta sequences showed association with HLA alleles at 0.05 false discovery rate. Accounts indicate the classifier identified cytomegalovirus status with strong specificity and sensitivity. Some highly shared sequence variants likely arose as a pipeline artifact.

Sequencing was performed on PBMCs. The chain carries TRBV7-9 and TRBJ1-1; D gene uncertain. This clonotype was sampled from a man between 50 and 59 years old in good health and CMV-seropositive. The CDR3 DNA follows: TGTGCCAGCAGCTTCGAGGTTATGAACACTGAAGCTTTCTTT. It encodes CASSFEVMNTEAFF.